Listed below are T cell receptor beta chains from one sample, sequenced in a study of cytomegalovirus exposure and HLA in healthy donors. Clones were sequenced by immunoSEQ multiplex PCR, and TCRdb holds only the in-frame ones, with some missing. Among 150,000 to 200,000 clones listed, 85% to 90% were seen once. The sample was PBMCs. Receptor source: a woman between 18 and 29 years old in good health and CMV-seronegative. Each CDR3 is given with its conserved first and last residue. A D gene is named only where the DNA matches it firmly. Clone size is not always given. Where it is, it says once, few, many or a class for expanded clones.

d_call,clone_size,v_call,j_call,cdr3_nt,cdr3_aa
TRBD1,-,TRBV4-1,TRBJ2-5,TGCGCCAGCAGCGGACAGGGAAGTAAAGAGACCCAGTACTTC,CASSGQGSKETQYF
-,few,TRBV5-6,TRBJ2-7,TGTGCCAGCACCTGGGGCTCCTCCTACGAGCAGTACTTC,CASTWGSSYEQYF
TRBD2,-,TRBV28,TRBJ2-7,TGTGCCAGCAGGGCCTCTAGCGGGGGGCTGTACGAGCAGTACTTC,CASRASSGGLYEQYF
-,-,TRBV2,TRBJ1-3,TGTGCCAGCATTCCCCCCCTCGGGACAAGCTCTGGAAACACCATATATTTT,CASIPPLGTSSGNTIYF
TRBD2,once,TRBV30,TRBJ2-7,TGTGCCTGGAGTGCCCCCGGGACTAGCGGCTACGAGCAGTACTTC,CAWSAPGTSGYEQYF
-,-,TRBV19,TRBJ2-1,TGTGCCAGTAGTTCCGGTCCTGGGGCTTACACTGAGCAGTTCTTC,CASSSGPGAYTEQFF
-,-,TRBV7-2,TRBJ2-5,TGTGCCAGCAGCCCCACCGGAGGGGCCGGCGGGGAGACCCAGTACTTC,CASSPTGGAGGETQYF
-,-,TRBV7-2,TRBJ2-7,TGTGCCAGCAGCTTAGCCTGGCGACAGGGAGGCTACGAGCAGTACTTC,CASSLAWRQGGYEQYF
TRBD2,-,TRBV7-9,TRBJ2-1,TGTGCCAGCAGCGTAGCGGGAGGGCCGGGCAATGAGCAGTTCTTC,CASSVAGGPGNEQFF
TRBD2,-,TRBV4-1,TRBJ2-1,TGCGCCAGCACCGCAATCAGACTAGCGGGAAAAAATGAGCAGTTCTTC,CASTAIRLAGKNEQFF
TRBD2,-,TRBV13,TRBJ2-1,TGTGCCAGCAGCGTGGGCTTCGGAAACCTAGCGGGCTACAATGAGCAGTTCTTC,CASSVGFGNLAGYNEQFF
TRBD1,-,TRBV6-5,TRBJ1-2,TGTGCCAGCAGTTTACGAAACAGGGGGCACTATGGCTACACCTTC,CASSLRNRGHYGYTF
-,-,TRBV10-3,TRBJ2-5,TGTGCCATCAGACTAGGGGGGGAAGAGACCCAGTACTTC,CAIRLGGEETQYF
-,-,TRBV7-9,TRBJ1-1,TGTGCCAGCAGCTCCCTTGGCCCACGAGGAGACACTGAAGCTTTCTTT,CASSSLGPRGDTEAFF
-,-,TRBV7-7,TRBJ2-1,TGTGCTAGCAGCCTGAGCCAAGACAATGAGCAGTTCTTC,CASSLSQDNEQFF
TRBD2,-,TRBV5-4,TRBJ2-1,TGTGCCAGCAGCTTCACTAGCGGGAGGGCCGGGGATGAGCAGTTCTTC,CASSFTSGRAGDEQFF